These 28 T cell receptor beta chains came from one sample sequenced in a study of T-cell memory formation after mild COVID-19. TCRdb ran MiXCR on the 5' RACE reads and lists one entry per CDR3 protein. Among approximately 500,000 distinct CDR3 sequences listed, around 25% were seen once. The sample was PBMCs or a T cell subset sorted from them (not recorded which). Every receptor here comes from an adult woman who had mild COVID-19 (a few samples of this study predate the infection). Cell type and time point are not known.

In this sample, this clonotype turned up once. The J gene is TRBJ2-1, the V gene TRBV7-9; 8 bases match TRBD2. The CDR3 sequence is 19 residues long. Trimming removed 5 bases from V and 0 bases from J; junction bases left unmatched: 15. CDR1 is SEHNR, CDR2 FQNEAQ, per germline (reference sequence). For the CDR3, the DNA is TGTGCCAGCAGCCCAAGCTCGGGACTAGGGGTGAGCTCCTACAATGAGCAGTTCTTC. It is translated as CASSPSSGLGVSSYNEQFF.

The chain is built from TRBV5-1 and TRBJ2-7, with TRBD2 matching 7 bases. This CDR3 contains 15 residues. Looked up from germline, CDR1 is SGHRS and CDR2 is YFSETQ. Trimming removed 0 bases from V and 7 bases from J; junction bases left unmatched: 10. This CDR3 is CASSLGNTRDYEQYF. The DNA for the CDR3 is TGCGCCAGCAGCTTGGGAAATACCCGGGACTATGAGCAGTACTTC.

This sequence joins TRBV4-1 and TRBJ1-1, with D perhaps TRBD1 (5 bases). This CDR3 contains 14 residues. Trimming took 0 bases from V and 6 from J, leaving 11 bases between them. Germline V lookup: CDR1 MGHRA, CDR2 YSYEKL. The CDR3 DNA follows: TGCGCCAGCAGCCAAGATCCCCGGGGGGCTGAAGCTTTCTTT. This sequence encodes CASSQDPRGAEAFF.

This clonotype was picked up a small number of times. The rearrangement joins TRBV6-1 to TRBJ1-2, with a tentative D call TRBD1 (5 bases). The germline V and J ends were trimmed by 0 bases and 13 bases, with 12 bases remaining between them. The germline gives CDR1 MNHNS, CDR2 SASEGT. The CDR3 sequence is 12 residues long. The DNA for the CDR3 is TGTGCCAGCAGTGAAGCGCTTTGGGGGTTCACCTTC. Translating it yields CASSEALWGFTF.

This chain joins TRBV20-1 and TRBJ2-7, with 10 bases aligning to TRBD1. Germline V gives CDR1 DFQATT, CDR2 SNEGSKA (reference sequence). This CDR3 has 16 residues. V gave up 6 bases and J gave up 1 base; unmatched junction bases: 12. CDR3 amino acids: CSALPEPGQGSYEQYF. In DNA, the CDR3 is TGCAGTGCCTTACCGGAACCGGGACAGGGGTCCTACGAGCAGTACTTC.

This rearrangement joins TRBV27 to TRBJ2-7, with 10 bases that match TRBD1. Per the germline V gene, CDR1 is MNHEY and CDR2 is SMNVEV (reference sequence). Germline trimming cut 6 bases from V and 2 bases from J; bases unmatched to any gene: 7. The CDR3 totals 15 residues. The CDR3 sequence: CASRASGTGAYEQYF. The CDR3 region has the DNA TGTGCCAGCAGGGCTTCCGGGACAGGGGCCTACGAGCAGTACTTC.

The DNA of the CDR3 is TGCGCCAGCAGTGCCGGAGGGGCAGTTGGCTACACCTTC. It specifies CASSAGGAVGYTF. The J gene is TRBJ1-2, the V gene TRBV5-1; tentative D call: TRBD1 (5 bases). From germline, CDR1 is SGHRS and CDR2 YFSETQ. V shed 5 bases and J shed 7 bases, with 15 bases lying between them. This CDR3 is 13 amino acids long. The full variable domain, completed using reference TRBV5-1 and TRBJ1-2, is KAGVTQTPRYLIKTRGQQVTLSCSPISGHRSVSWYQQTPGQGLQFLFEYFSETQRNKGNFPGRFSGRQFSNSRSEMNVSTLELGDSALYLCASSAGGAVGYTFGSGTRLTVV.

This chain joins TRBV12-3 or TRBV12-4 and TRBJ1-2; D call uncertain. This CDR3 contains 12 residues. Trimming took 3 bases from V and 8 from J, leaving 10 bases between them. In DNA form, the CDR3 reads TGTGCCAGCAGTTTGTCAGGAAAGGGCTACACCTTC. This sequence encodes CASSLSGKGYTF.

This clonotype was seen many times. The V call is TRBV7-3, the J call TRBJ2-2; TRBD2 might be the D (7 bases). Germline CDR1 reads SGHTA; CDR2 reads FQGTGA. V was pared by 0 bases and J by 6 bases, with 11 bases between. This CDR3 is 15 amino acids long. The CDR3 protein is CASSLTGGQPGELFF. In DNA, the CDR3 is TGTGCCAGCAGCTTAACGGGGGGGCAACCCGGGGAGCTGTTTTTT.

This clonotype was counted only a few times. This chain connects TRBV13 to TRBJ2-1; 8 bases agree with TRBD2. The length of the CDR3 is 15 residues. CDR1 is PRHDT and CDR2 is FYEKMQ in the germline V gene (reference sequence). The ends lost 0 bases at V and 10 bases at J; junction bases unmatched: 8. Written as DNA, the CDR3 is TGTGCCAGCAGCTTAGGCCGACGGGAGGGCCGGGAGCAGTTCTTC. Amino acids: CASSLGRREGREQFF.

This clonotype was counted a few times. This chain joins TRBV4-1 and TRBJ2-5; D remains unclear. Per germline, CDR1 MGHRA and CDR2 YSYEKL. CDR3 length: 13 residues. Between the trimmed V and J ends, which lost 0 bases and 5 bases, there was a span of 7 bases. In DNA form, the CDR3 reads TGCGCCAGCAGCCAAGAATCTTGGGAGACCCAGTACTTC. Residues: CASSQESWETQYF.

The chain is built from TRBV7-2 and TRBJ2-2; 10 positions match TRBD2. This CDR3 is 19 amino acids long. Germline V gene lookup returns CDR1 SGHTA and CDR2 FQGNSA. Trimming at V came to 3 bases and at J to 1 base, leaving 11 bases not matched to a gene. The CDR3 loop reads CASSFPSSGGKLNTGELFF. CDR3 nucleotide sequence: TGTGCCAGCAGCTTTCCATCTAGCGGGGGAAAATTGAACACCGGGGAGCTGTTTTTT.

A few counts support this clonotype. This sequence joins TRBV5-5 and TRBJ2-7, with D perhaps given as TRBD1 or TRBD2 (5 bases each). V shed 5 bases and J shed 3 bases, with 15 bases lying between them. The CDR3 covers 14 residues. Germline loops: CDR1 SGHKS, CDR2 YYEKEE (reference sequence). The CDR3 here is CASRSGTASYEQYF. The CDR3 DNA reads TGTGCCAGCAGATCCGGGACGGCGAGCTACGAGCAGTACTTC.

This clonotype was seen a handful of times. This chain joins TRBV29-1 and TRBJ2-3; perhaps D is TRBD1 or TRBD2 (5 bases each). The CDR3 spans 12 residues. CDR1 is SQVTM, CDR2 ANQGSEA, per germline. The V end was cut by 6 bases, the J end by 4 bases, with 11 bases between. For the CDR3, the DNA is TGCAGCGTGAAAAGGGGACCAGATACGCAGTATTTT. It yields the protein CSVKRGPDTQYF.

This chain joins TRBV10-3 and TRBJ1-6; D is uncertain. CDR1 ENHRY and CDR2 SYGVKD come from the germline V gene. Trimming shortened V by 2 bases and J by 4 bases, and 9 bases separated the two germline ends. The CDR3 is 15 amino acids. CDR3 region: CAISEDRGYNSPLHF. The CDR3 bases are TGTGCCATCAGTGAGGACCGGGGTTATAATTCACCCCTCCACTTT.

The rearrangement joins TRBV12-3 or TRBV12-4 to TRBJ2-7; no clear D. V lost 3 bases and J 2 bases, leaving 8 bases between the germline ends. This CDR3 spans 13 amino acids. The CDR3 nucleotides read TGTGCCAGCAGTTTTGGCCTAACCTACGAGCAGTACTTC. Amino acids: CASSFGLTYEQYF.

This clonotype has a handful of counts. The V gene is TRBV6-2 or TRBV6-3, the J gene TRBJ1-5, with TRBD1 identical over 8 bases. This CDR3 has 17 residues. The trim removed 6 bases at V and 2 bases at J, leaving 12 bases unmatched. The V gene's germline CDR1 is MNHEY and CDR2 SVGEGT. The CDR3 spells CASRPGGAPSGNQPQHF. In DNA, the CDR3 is TGTGCCAGCAGACCAGGGGGCGCCCCTTCGGGCAATCAGCCCCAGCATTTT.

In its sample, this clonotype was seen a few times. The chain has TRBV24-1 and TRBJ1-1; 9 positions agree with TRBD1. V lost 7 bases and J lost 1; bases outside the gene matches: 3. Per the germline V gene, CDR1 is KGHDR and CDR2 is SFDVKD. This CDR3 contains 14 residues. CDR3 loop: CATRGQGPNTEAFF. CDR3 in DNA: TGTGCCACCAGGGGACAGGGACCGAACACTGAAGCTTTCTTT.

The CDR3 spells CADKAGTTYNEQFF. In DNA, the CDR3 is TGTGCCGATAAAGCCGGGACTACCTACAATGAGCAGTTCTTC. The chain has TRBV2 and TRBJ2-1, with 7 positions matching TRBD2. The CDR3 runs to 14 residues. Germline assignment: CDR1 SNHLY and CDR2 FYNNEI. V lost 11 bases, J lost 2 bases, and 9 bases stayed unmatched.

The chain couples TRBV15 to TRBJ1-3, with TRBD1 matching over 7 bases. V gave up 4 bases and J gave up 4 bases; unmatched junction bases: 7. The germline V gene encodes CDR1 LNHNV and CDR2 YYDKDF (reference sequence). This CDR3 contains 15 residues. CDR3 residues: CATSTEGAMGNTIYF. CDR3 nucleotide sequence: TGTGCCACCAGCACCGAGGGGGCGATGGGAAACACCATATATTTT.

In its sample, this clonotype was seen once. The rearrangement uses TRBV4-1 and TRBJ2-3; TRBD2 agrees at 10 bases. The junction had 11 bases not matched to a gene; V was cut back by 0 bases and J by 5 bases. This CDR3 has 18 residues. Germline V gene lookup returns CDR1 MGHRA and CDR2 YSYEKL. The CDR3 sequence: CASSQELAGANWVDTQYF. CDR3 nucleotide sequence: TGCGCCAGCAGCCAAGAGCTAGCGGGGGCGAACTGGGTAGATACGCAGTATTTT.

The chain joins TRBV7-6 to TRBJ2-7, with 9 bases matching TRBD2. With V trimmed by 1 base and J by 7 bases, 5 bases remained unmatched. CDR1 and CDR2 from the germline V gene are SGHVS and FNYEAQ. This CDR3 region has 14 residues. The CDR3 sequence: CASSLGSGREEQYF. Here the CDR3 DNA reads TGTGCCAGCAGCTTAGGTAGCGGGAGAGAGGAGCAGTACTTC.

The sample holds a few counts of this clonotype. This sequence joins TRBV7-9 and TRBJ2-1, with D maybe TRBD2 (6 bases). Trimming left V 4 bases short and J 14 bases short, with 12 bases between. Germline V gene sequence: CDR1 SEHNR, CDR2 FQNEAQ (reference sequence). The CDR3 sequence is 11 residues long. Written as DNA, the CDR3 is TGTGCCAGCAGCTCATCTAGCGAGAAGTTCTTC. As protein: CASSSSSEKFF.

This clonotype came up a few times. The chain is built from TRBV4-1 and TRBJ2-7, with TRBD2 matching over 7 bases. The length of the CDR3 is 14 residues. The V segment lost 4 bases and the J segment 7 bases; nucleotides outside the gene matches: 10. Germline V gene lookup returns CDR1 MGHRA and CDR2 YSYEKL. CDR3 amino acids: CASSPAGPSKEQYF. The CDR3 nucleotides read TGCGCCAGCAGCCCAGCGGGGCCCTCTAAAGAGCAGTACTTC.

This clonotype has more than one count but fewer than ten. The CDR3 DNA sequence: TGTGCCAGCAGTACCTCGGGGGGGCCCTACAATGAGCAGTTCTTC. Translation gives CASSTSGGPYNEQFF. The chain is built from TRBV12-3 or TRBV12-4 and TRBJ2-1, with 8 bases aligning to TRBD2. CDR3 length equals 15 residues. V lost 5 bases to trimming and J lost 2 bases; unmatched junction nucleotides: 5.

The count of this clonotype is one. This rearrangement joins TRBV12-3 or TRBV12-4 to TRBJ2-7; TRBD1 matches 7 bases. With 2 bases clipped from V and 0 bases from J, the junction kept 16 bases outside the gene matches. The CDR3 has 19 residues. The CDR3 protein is CASSLFPPAGGTGSYEQYF. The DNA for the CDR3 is TGTGCCAGCAGTTTATTCCCCCCGGCAGGGGGTACTGGCTCCTACGAGCAGTACTTC.

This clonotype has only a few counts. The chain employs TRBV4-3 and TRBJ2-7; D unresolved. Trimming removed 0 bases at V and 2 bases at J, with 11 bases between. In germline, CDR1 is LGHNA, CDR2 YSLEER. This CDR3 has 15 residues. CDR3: CASSQEQTPAYEQYF. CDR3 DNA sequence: TGCGCCAGCAGCCAAGAACAGACTCCAGCCTACGAGCAGTACTTC.

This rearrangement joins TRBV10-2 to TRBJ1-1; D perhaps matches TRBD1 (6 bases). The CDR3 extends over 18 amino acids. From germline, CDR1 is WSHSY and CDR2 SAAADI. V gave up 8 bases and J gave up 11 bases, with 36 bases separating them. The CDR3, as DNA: TGCGCCAGCGAGGGGCAGGGGAGATGGACGGAGAGGGAAGGGCGGGCTTTCTTT. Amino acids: CASEGQGRWTEREGRAFF.